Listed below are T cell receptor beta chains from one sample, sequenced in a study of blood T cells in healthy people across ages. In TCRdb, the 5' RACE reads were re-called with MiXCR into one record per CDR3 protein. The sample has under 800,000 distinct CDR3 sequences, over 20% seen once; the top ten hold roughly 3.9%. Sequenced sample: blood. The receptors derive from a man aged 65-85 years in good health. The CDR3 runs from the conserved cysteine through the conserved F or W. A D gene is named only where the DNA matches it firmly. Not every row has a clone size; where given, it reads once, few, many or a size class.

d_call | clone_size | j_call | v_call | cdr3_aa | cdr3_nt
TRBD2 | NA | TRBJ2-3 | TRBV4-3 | CASSQTSGTSDTQYF | TGCGCCAGCAGCCAGACTAGCGGGACCTCAGATACGCAGTATTTT
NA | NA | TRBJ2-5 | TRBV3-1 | CASSPRTGVAAQYF | TGTGCCAGCAGCCCTCGGACTGGCGTCGCGGCCCAGTACTTC
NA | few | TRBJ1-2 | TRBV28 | CASSLSGKAGSPKVGYTF | TGTGCCAGCAGTTTATCTGGAAAAGCGGGATCTCCTAAGGTCGGCTACACCTTC
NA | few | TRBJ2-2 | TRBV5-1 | CASSPMGNTGELFF | TGCGCCAGCAGCCCCATGGGGAACACCGGGGAGCTGTTTTTT
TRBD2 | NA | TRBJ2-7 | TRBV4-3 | CASSQYTGTSGYEQYF | TGCGCCAGCAGCCAATACACCGGGACTAGCGGGTACGAGCAGTACTTC
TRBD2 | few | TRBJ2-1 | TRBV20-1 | CSAVIGLAGDEQFF | TGCAGTGCTGTGATCGGACTAGCGGGAGATGAGCAGTTCTTC
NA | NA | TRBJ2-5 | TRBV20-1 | CSAGGGHQETQYF | TGCAGTGCTGGAGGGGGTCACCAAGAGACCCAGTACTTC
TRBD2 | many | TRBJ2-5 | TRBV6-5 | CASSPRTSAETQYF | TGTGCCAGCAGTCCTCGGACTAGCGCAGAGACCCAGTACTTC
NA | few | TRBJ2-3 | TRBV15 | CATSSGPGVEGTDTQYF | TGTGCCACCAGCAGTGGACCTGGCGTGGAGGGCACAGATACGCAGTATTTT
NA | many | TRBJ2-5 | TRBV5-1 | CASSSLLQETQYF | TGCGCCAGCAGCTCCTTACTCCAAGAGACCCAGTACTTC
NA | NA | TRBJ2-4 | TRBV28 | CASSSAGSAKNIQYF | TGTGCCAGCAGCTCGGCGGGGTCCGCCAAAAACATTCAGTACTTC
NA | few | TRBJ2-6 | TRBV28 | CASTSGANVLTF | TGTGCCAGCACCTCTGGGGCCAACGTCCTGACTTTC
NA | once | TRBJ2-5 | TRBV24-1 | CATSDVYQEAQYF | TGTGCCACCAGTGATGTTTATCAAGAGGCCCAGTACTTC
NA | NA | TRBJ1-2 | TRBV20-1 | CSARDEGKEYGYTF | TGCAGTGCTAGAGATGAGGGGAAAGAATATGGCTACACCTTC
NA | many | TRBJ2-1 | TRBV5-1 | CASSDVSEQFF | TGCGCCAGCAGCGACGTGAGTGAGCAGTTCTTC
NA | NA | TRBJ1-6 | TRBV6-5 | CASSYSGAVSSYNSPLHF | TGTGCCAGCAGTTACTCCGGGGCCGTAAGCTCCTATAATTCACCCCTCCACTTT
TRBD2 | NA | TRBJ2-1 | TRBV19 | CASSPKAGPLYNEQFF | TGTGCCAGTAGTCCCAAAGCGGGACCCCTATACAATGAGCAGTTCTTC
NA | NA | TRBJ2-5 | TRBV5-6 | CASSLNLGKQKTQYF | TGTGCCAGCAGCTTGAATTTGGGGAAACAAAAGACCCAGTACTTC
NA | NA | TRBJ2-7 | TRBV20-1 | CSARGALWGTYEQYF | TGCAGTGCTAGAGGAGCCCTCTGGGGAACCTACGAGCAGTACTTC
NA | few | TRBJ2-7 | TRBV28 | CASSLTDNLRYEQYF | TGTGCCAGCAGTTTAACTGACAACTTAAGGTACGAGCAGTACTTC
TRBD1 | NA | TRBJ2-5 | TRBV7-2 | CASSFSGTGGGETQYF | TGTGCCAGCAGCTTTTCCGGGACAGGGGGCGGCGAGACCCAGTACTTC
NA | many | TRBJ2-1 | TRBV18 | CASSLTGPYNEQFF | TGTGCCAGCTCACTAACTGGACCCTACAATGAGCAGTTCTTC
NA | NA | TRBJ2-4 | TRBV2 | CASTGRLAKNIQYF | TGTGCCAGCACGGGACGGTTAGCCAAAAACATTCAGTACTTC
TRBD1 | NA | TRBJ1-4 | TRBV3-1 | CASSPGTEHLFF | TGTGCCAGCAGCCCAGGGACAGAACATCTGTTTTTT
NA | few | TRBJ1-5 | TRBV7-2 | CASSLAGGRGQPQHF | TGTGCCAGCAGCTTAGCGGGGGGCCGGGGTCAGCCCCAGCATTTT
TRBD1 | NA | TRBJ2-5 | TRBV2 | CASKLTGSPQAQYF | TGTGCCAGCAAACTGACAGGGTCCCCACAGGCCCAGTACTTC
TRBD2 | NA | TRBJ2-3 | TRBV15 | CATSRDLAGQAWTF | TGTGCCACCAGCAGAGATTTAGCGGGCCAAGCATGGACTTTT
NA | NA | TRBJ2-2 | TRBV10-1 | CASNILGGNGCTGELFF | TGCGCCAGCAACATATTAGGGGGAAACGGGTGCACCGGGGAGCTGTTTTTT
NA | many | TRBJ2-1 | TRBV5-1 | CASSLPDVHEQFF | TGCGCCAGCAGCTTGCCAGACGTCCATGAGCAGTTCTTC
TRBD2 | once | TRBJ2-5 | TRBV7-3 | CASSLTAGVQETQYF | TGTGCCAGCAGCTTAACCGCGGGGGTTCAAGAGACCCAGTACTTC
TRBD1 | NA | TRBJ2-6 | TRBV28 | CASPGTGDSGANVLTF | TGTGCCAGTCCCGGGACAGGGGACTCTGGGGCCAACGTCCTGACTTTC
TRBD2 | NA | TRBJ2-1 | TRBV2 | CASKGAGGSYNEQFF | TGTGCCAGCAAGGGGGCGGGAGGGTCCTACAATGAGCAGTTCTTC
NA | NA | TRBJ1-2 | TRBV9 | CASSVAVANYGYTF | TGTGCCAGCAGCGTAGCAGTCGCCAACTATGGCTACACCTTC
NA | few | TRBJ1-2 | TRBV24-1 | CATSDGVWGYTF | TGTGCCACCAGTGATGGCGTGTGGGGCTACACCTTC
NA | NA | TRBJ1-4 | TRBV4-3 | CASSQEVQYRNEKLFF | TGCGCCAGCAGCCAAGAGGTCCAGTACCGAAATGAAAAACTGTTTTTT
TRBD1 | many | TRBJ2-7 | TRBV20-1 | CSARGQGLAYEQYF | TGCAGTGCTAGAGGACAGGGCCTCGCCTACGAGCAGTACTTC
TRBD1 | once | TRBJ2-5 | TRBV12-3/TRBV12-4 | CASSLAVGQDQETQYF | TGTGCCAGCAGTTTAGCGGTGGGACAGGACCAAGAGACCCAGTACTTC
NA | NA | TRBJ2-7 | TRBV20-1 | CSAHPGTARYEQYF | TGCAGTGCCCATCCCGGGACCGCGAGGTACGAGCAGTACTTC
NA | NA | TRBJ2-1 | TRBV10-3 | CAISVLNEQFF | TGTGCCATCAGTGTTCTCAATGAGCAGTTCTTC
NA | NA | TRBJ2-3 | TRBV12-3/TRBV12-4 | CASRPGPNPPDTQYF | TGTGCCAGCCGTCCGGGACCCAACCCCCCAGATACGCAGTATTTT
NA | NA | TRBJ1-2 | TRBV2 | CASSAQRNYGYTF | TGTGCCAGCAGCGCACAAAGAAACTATGGCTACACCTTC
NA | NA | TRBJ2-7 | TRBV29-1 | CSVASGIDYEQYF | NA
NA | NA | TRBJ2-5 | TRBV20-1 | CSARFGSGSKETQYF | TGCAGTGCTAGATTCGGTAGCGGCTCAAAAGAGACCCAGTACTTC
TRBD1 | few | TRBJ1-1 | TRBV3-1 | CASSQGTGGHTEAFF | TGCGCCAGCAGCCAAGGGACAGGGGGGCACACTGAAGCTTTCTTT
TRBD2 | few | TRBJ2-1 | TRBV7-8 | CASSKGTSTRLEGQFF | TGTGCCAGCAGCAAAGGGACTAGCACCCGGTTGGAGGGGCAGTTCTTC
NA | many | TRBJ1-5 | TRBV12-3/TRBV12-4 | CASSFKQDQPQHF | TGTGCCAGCAGTTTCAAACAGGATCAGCCCCAGCATTTT
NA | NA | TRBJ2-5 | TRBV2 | CASIRTEQETQYF | TGTGCCAGCATTAGGACAGAACAAGAGACCCAGTACTTC
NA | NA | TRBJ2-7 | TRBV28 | CASNGGGGEQYF | TGTGCCAGCAATGGGGGAGGGGGTGAGCAGTACTTC
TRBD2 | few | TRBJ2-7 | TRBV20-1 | CSASGRRDYEQYF | TGCAGTGCTAGCGGGAGGAGGGACTACGAGCAGTACTTC
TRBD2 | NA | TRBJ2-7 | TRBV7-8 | CASSSVLAGLSYEQYF | TGTGCCAGCAGCTCCGTACTAGCGGGACTCTCCTACGAGCAGTACTTC
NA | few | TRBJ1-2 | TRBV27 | CASSLKPRDSYGYTF | TGTGCCAGCAGTCTAAAGCCCAGGGATAGCTATGGCTACACCTTC
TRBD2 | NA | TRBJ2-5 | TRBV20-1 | CSARGGLAGGTVETQYF | TGCAGTGCTAGGGGGGGACTAGCGGGAGGAACAGTGGAGACCCAGTACTTC
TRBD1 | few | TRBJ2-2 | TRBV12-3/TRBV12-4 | CANTIRGQGALSGELFF | TGTGCCAACACCATCCGGGGACAGGGGGCGCTTTCCGGGGAGCTGTTTTTT
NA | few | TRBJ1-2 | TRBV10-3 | CAISDGRQVPGGYTF | TGTGCCATCAGTGACGGGCGACAAGTGCCGGGGGGCTACACCTTC
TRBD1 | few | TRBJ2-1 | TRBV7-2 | CASSLARGNYNEQFF | TGTGCCAGCAGCTTAGCCAGGGGGAATTACAATGAGCAGTTCTTC
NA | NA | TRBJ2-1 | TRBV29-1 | CSVEEFNEQFF | TGCAGCGTTGAAGAGTTCAATGAGCAGTTCTTC
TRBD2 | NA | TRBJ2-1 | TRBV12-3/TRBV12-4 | CASSFGLAGTGNEQFF | TGTGCCAGCAGTTTCGGGCTAGCGGGAACGGGGAATGAGCAGTTCTTC
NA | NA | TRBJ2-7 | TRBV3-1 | CASSQGPSGYEQYF | TGTGCCAGCAGCCAAGGCCCCTCTGGATACGAGCAGTACTTC
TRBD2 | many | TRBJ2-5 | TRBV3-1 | CASSQVAGGETQYF | TGTGCCAGCAGCCAAGTAGCGGGAGGAGAGACCCAGTACTTC
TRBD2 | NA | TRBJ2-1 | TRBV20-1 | CSARDKAGGPTTIYNEQFF | TGCAGTGCTAGAGATAAAGCGGGAGGACCTACGACCATTTACAATGAGCAGTTCTTC